This T cell receptor (beta chain) was sequenced during a study of blood T cell repertoires in COVID-19. Measured with immunoSEQ multiplex PCR; TCRdb has only the in-frame clones, and not every one. The sample consists of 150,000 to 200,000 clones, almost 80% of them appearing once. In germline, CDR1 is KGHSH, CDR2 LQKENI. V lost 4 bases to trimming and J lost 7 bases; unmatched junction nucleotides: 8. CDR3 length equals 15 residues. The genes are TRBV18 and TRBJ1-2, with TRBD1 identical over 11 bases. Material for sequencing was peripheral blood. The TCR originated in a man in his sixties with active or convalescent COVID-19. This CDR3 reads CASSLDRGRESGYTF. The CDR3, as DNA: TGTGCCAGCTCACTGGACAGGGGGCGGGAGAGTGGCTACACCTTC.